Following are 16 T cell receptor beta chains from one sample sequenced in a study of blood T cell repertoires in COVID-19 (TCRdb year 2020). The library was made by the immunoSEQ multiplex PCR assay. Entries here come from immuneACCESS through TCRdb and include only in-frame sequences with V and J called. Some clones fail to appear in such tables; in the studies checked, an unresolved V gene covers under half of the shortfall, and the cause of the remainder is unknown. The sample data list 150,000 to 200,000 clones, and roughly 85% of these were observed just once. The top ten constitute 3% to 4% of the sample. Sequences were obtained from peripheral blood. Receptors were obtained from a human donor with acute or convalescent COVID-19. The donor label of this sample is uncertain.

The CDR3 here is CASSLTFRGNTNNEQFF. DNA of the CDR3: TGTGCCAGCAGCTTAACGTTCCGGGGTAACACCAACAATGAGCAGTTCTTC. This rearrangement joins TRBV7-3 to TRBJ2-1; D perhaps matches TRBD2 (5 bases). Deletions cut 0 bases from V and 5 bases from J, with 17 bases between. CDR1 and CDR2 from the germline V gene are SGHTA and FQGTGA. The CDR3 covers 17 residues.

The chain joins TRBV27 to TRBJ1-2; tentative D call: TRBD1 (6 bases). V was trimmed by 5 bases and J by 0 bases, leaving 7 bases between them. This CDR3 region has 13 residues. Germline loops: CDR1 MNHEY, CDR2 SMNVEV (reference sequence). CDR3 region: CASSRQANYGYTF. The CDR3, as DNA: TGTGCCAGCAGTAGACAGGCTAACTATGGCTACACCTTC.

This clone was counted between two and nine times. The chain joins TRBV12-3 or TRBV12-4 to TRBJ1-5; 8 nucleotides match TRBD1. This CDR3 has 13 residues. Trimming removed 6 bases from V and 9 bases from J; junction bases left unmatched: 7. CDR3 coding DNA: TGTGCCAGCAGAGGGGACAGGAGATCGCCCCAGCATTTT. This sequence encodes CASRGDRRSPQHF.

A single count supports this clone. The chain couples TRBV28 to TRBJ1-5; TRBD1 might be the D (5 bases). V dropped 3 bases and J dropped 6 bases, with 15 bases sitting between them. The CDR3 loop spans 15 amino acids. In germline, CDR1 is MDHEN, CDR2 SYDVKM. The CDR3 sequence is CASSFSVQGIQPQHF. CDR3 nucleotide sequence: TGTGCCAGCAGTTTTTCCGTTCAGGGAATTCAGCCCCAGCATTTT.

The rearrangement joins TRBV7-2 to TRBJ1-5; D possibly corresponds to TRBD1 (5 bases). This CDR3 region has 15 residues. V shed 1 base and J shed 1 base, with 8 bases lying between them. Germline V lookup: CDR1 SGHTA, CDR2 FQGNSA. CDR3 sequence reads: CASSLEAGSNQPQHF. As DNA, the CDR3 is TGTGCCAGCAGCTTAGAAGCAGGGAGCAATCAGCCCCAGCATTTT.

This clone showed up just once. The genes are TRBV7-8 and TRBJ1-6; 8 nucleotides align to TRBD1. Trimming removed 5 bases from V and 7 bases from J; junction bases left unmatched: 4. The CDR3 contains 14 residues. The germline V gene has CDR1 SGHVS and CDR2 FQNEAQ. The chain's CDR3 is CASSADRGNSPLHF. The CDR3 region has the DNA TGTGCCAGCAGCGCCGACAGGGGAAATTCACCCCTCCACTTT.

This clone was observed a single time. The V and J genes are TRBV18 and TRBJ2-3; 7 bases are shared with TRBD1. Germline V gene lookup returns CDR1 KGHSH and CDR2 LQKENI. With 4 bases clipped from V and 1 base from J, the junction kept 2 bases outside the gene matches. CDR3 length: 14 residues. CDR3 DNA sequence: TGTGCCAGCTCACTTGACAGGGGCACAGATACGCAGTATTTT. This sequence encodes CASSLDRGTDTQYF.

J is TRBJ2-5 and V is TRBV5-5; maybe TRBD2 (7 bases). Germline values: CDR1 SGHKS, CDR2 YYEKEE (reference sequence). CDR3 size: 16 residues. Trimming removed 0 bases at V and 3 bases at J, with 15 bases between. CDR3: CASSLGRGGGEETQYF. The CDR3 DNA sequence: TGTGCCAGCAGCTTGGGGAGGGGAGGGGGAGAAGAGACCCAGTACTTC.

This clone was seen only a few times. This chain links TRBV23-1 with TRBJ2-3; 12 nucleotides line up with TRBD1. TRBV23-1 qualifies as an ORF whose function is uncertain. The J segment lost 4 bases and the V segment lost 0 bases, leaving 5 bases of the junction unmatched. CDR3 length: 17 amino acids. The CDR3 nucleotides read TGCGCCAGCAGTCAATCCCGGGACAGGGGGCCCCCAGATACGCAGTATTTT. This codes for CASSQSRDRGPPDTQYF.

The chain is built from TRBV5-4 and TRBJ1-3; TRBD1 might be the D (6 bases). With 1 base removed from V and 0 bases from J, the gap between germline ends came to 8 bases. Germline loops: CDR1 SGHNT, CDR2 YYREEE (reference sequence). The CDR3 covers 15 residues. The CDR3: CASSLQGNSGNTIYF. The CDR3, as DNA: TGTGCCAGCAGCTTGCAGGGGAACTCTGGAAACACCATATATTTT.

The V and J genes are TRBV29-1 and TRBJ1-1; D possibly corresponds to TRBD1 (5 bases). Germline V lookup: CDR1 SQVTM, CDR2 ANQGSEA. V shed 4 bases and J shed 1 base, with 10 bases lying between them. CDR3 length: 13 residues. The CDR3 reads CSVGKRGNTEAFF. The DNA for the CDR3 is TGCAGCGTTGGGAAAAGGGGGAACACTGAAGCTTTCTTT.

The chain joins TRBV9 to TRBJ1-1; D is ambiguous. The CDR3 contains 17 residues. Trimming shortened V by 4 bases and J by 0 bases, and 19 bases separated the two germline ends. Per germline, CDR1 SGDLS and CDR2 YYNGEE. Written as DNA, the CDR3 is TGTGCCAGCAGCCCCCCCCAAGCGGCGAGGCTGAACACTGAAGCTTTCTTT. Protein sequence: CASSPPQAARLNTEAFF.

The chain links TRBV3-1 (or the pseudogene TRBV3-2) to TRBJ2-4; no firm D call. Trimming pared 1 base from V and 6 bases from J, leaving 7 bases between. The CDR3 is 13 amino acids. Germline CDR1 and CDR2: LGHDT and YNNKEL (reference sequence). CDR3 loop: CASSQVTGNIQYF. CDR3 bases: TGTGCCAGCAGCCAAGTGACGGGAAACATTCAGTACTTC.

The rearrangement uses TRBV10-1 and TRBJ2-5, with D perhaps TRBD2 (5 bases). There are 14 residues in the CDR3. The V gene lost 0 bases and the J gene lost 1 base, with 6 bases spanning the gap. In germline, CDR1 is WNHNN, CDR2 SYGVQD (reference sequence). In DNA form, the CDR3 reads TGCGCCAGCAGTGAGTCGGCGGGCCAAGAGACCCAGTACTTC. This gives the protein CASSESAGQETQYF.

The rearrangement uses TRBV4-3 and TRBJ2-2; 8 nucleotides match TRBD2. The CDR3 runs 18 residues. V dropped 0 bases and J dropped 6; count of bases not matched to a gene: 12. CDR1 is LGHNA and CDR2 is YSLEER in the germline V gene. CDR3 region: CASSQDRARAGGAGELFF. The CDR3 DNA sequence: TGCGCCAGCAGCCAAGATCGGGCCCGGGCGGGGGGTGCCGGGGAGCTGTTTTTT.

V usage is TRBV3-1 (or the pseudogene TRBV3-2) and J usage is TRBJ1-2; D not certain. V shed 1 base and J shed 8 bases, with 8 bases lying between them. Germline-derived CDR1 and CDR2 are LGHDT and YNNKEL (reference sequence). The CDR3 is 12 amino acids. For the CDR3, the DNA is TGTGCCAGCAGCCAAGGTTCGGTCGGCTACACCTTC. It is translated as CASSQGSVGYTF.